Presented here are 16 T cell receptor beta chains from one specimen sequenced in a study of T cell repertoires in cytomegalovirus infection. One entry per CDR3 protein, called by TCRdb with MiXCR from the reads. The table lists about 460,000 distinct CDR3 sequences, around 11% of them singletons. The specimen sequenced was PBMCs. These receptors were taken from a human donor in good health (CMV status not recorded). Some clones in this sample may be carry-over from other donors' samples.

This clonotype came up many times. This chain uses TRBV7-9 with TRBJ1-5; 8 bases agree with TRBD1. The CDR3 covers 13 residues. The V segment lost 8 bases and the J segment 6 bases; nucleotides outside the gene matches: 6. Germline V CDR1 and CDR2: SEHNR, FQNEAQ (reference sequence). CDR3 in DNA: TGTGCCAGCGGCCAGGGGGCTAGTCAGCCCCAGCATTTT. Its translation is CASGQGASQPQHF.

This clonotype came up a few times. For the CDR3, the DNA is TGTGCCAGCAGCTCAAGCCAGATAGCTAACTATGGCTACACCTTC. Its translation is CASSSSQIANYGYTF. The chain couples TRBV4-2 to TRBJ1-2; D unresolved. CDR1 and CDR2 (germline): LGHNA, YNFKEQ. The CDR3 covers 15 residues. V shed 5 bases and J shed 0 bases, with 13 bases lying between them.

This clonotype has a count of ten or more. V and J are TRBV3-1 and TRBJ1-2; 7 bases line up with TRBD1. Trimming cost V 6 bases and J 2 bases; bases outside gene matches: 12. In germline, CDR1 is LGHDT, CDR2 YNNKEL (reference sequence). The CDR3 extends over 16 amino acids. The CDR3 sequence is CASSNLQTGPNYGYTF. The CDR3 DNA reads TGTGCCAGCAGTAACCTACAGACAGGGCCAAACTATGGCTACACCTTC.

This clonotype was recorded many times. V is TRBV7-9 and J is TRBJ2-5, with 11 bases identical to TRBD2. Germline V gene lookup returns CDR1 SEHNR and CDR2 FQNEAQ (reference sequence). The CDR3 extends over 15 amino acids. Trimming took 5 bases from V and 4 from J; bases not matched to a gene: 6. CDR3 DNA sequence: TGTGCCAGCAGCCCCCCACTAGCGGGAGTAGAGACCCAGTACTTC. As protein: CASSPPLAGVETQYF. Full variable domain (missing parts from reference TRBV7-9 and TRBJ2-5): DTGVSQNPRHKITKRGQNVTFRCDPISEHNRLYWYRQTLGQGPEFLTYFQNEAQLEKSRLLSDRFSAERPKGSFSTLEIQRTEQGDSAMYLCASSPPLAGVETQYFGPGTRLLVL.

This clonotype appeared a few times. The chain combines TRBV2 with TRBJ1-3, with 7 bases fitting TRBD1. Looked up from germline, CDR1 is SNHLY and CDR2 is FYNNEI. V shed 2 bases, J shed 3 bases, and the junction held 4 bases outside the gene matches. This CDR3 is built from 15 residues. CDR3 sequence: CASSERDRIGNTIYF. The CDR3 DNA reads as TGTGCCAGCAGTGAACGGGACAGAATTGGAAACACCATATATTTT.

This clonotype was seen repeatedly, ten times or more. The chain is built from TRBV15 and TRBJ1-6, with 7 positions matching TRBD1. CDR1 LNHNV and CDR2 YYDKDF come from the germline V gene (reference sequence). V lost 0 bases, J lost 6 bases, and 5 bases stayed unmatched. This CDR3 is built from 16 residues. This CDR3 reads CATSRDRDSPNSPLHF. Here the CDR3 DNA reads TGTGCCACCAGCAGAGACCGGGACAGTCCTAATTCACCCCTCCACTTT.

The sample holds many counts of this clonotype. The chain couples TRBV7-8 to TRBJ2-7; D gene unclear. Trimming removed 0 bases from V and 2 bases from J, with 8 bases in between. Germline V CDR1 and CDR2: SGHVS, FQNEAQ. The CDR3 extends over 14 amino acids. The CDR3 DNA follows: TGTGCCAGCAGCTTAGCAGGCAGAGCCTACGAGCAGTACTTC. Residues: CASSLAGRAYEQYF.

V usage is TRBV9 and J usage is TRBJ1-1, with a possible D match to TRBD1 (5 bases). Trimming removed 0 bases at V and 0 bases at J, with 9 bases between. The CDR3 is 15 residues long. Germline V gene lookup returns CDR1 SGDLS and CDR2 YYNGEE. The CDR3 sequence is CASSVGGRMNTEAFF. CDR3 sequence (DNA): TGTGCCAGCAGCGTAGGGGGGAGAATGAACACTGAAGCTTTCTTT. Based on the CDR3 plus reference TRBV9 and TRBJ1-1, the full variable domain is DSGVTQTPKHLITATGQRVTLRCSPRSGDLSVYWYQQSLDQGLQFLIQYYNGEERAKGNILERFSAQQFPDLHSELNLSSLELGDSALYFCASSVGGRMNTEAFFGQGTRLTVV.

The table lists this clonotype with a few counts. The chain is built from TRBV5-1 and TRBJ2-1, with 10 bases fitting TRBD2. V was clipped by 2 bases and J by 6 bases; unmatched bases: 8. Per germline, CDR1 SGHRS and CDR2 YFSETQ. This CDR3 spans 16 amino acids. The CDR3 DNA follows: TGCGCCAGCAGCTTATTCGCTAGCGGGAGCGGCAATGAGCAGTTCTTC. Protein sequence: CASSLFASGSGNEQFF.

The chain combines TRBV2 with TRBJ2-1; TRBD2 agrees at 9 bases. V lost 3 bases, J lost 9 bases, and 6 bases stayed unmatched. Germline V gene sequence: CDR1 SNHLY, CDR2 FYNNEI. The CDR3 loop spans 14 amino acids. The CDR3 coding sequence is TGTGCCAGCAGTGAGCGGGAGGGCCTGGTTGAGCAGTTCTTC. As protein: CASSEREGLVEQFF.

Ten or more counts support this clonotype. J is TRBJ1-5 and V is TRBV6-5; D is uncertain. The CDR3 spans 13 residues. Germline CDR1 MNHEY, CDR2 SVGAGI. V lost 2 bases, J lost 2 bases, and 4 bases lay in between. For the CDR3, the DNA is TGTGCCAGCAGTTACGCCGGCAATCAGCCCCAGCATTTT. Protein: CASSYAGNQPQHF.

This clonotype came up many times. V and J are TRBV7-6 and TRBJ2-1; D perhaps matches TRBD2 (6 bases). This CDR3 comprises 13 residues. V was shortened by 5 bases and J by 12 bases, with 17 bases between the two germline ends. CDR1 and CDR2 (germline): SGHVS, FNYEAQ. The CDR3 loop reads CASSRSPGRGQFF. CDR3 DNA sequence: TGTGCCAGCAGCCGATCTCCGGGGCGGGGGCAGTTCTTC. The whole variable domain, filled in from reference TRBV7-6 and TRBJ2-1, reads GAGVSQSPRYKVTKRGQDVALRCDPISGHVSLYWYRQALGQGPEFLTYFNYEAQQDKSGLPNDRFSAERPEGSISTLTIQRTEQRDSAMYRCASSRSPGRGQFFGPGTRLTVL.

Here the CDR3 reads CASSLEAREVSYEQYF. The CDR3 bases are TGTGCCAGCAGCTTGGAGGCGCGGGAGGTCTCCTACGAGCAGTACTTC. The V gene is TRBV5-4, the J gene TRBJ2-7, with 8 nucleotides matching TRBD2. Germline CDR1 is SGHNT and CDR2 is YYREEE (reference sequence). V shed 0 bases and J 0 bases; nucleotides not matched to a gene: 5. The CDR3 runs to 16 residues.

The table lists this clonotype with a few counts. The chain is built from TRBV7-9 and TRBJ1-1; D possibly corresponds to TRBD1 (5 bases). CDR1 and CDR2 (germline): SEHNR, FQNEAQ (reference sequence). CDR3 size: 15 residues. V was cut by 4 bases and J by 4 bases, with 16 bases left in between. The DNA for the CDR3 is TGTGCCAGCAGCTCAACCACTTCAGGGAGCACTGAAGCTTTCTTT. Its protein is CASSSTTSGSTEAFF. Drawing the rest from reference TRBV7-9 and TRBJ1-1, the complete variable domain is DTGVSQNPRHKITKRGQNVTFRCDPISEHNRLYWYRQTLGQGPEFLTYFQNEAQLEKSRLLSDRFSAERPKGSFSTLEIQRTEQGDSAMYLCASSSTTSGSTEAFFGQGTRLTVV.

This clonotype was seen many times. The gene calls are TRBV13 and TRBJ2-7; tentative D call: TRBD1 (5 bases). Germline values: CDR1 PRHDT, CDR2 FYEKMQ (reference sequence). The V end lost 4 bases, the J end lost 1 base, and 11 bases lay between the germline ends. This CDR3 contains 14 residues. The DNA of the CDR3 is TGTGCCAGCAGCTCTCACAGGATATCCTACGAGCAGTACTTC. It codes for CASSSHRISYEQYF.

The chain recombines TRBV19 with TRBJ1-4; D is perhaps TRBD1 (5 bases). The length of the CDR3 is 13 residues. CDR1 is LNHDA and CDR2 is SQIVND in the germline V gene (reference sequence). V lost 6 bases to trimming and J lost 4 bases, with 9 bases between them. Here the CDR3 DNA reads TGTGCCAGTAGCCAGGGCATTAATGAAAAACTGTTTTTT. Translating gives CASSQGINEKLFF.